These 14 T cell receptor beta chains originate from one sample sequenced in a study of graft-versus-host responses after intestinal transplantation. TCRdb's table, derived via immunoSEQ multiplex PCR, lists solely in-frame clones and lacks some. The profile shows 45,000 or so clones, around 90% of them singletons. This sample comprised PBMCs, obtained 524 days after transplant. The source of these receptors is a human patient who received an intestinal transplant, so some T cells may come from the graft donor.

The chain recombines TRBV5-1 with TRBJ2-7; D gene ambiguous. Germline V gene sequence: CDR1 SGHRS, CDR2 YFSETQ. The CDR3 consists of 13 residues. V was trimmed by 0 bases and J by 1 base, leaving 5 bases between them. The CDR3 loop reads CASSLEASYEQYF. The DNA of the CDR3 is TGCGCCAGCAGCTTGGAGGCGTCCTACGAGCAGTACTTC.

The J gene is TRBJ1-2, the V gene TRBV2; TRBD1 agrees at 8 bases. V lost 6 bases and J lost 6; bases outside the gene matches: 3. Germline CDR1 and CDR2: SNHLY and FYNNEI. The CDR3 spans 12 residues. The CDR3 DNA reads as TGTGCCAGCAGAACAGGGGGGGATGGCTACACCTTC. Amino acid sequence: CASRTGGDGYTF.

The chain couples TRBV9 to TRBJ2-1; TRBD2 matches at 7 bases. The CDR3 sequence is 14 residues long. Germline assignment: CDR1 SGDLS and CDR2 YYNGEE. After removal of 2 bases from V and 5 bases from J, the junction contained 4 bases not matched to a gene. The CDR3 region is CASSVPGGNNEQFF. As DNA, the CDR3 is TGTGCCAGCAGCGTCCCGGGAGGAAACAATGAGCAGTTCTTC. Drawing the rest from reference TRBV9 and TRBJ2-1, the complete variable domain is DSGVTQTPKHLITATGQRVTLRCSPRSGDLSVYWYQQSLDQGLQFLIQYYNGEERAKGNILERFSAQQFPDLHSELNLSSLELGDSALYFCASSVPGGNNEQFFGPGTRLTVL.

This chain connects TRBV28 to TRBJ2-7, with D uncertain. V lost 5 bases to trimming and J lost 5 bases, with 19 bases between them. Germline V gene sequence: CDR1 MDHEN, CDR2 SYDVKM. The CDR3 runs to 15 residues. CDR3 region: CASSLYRGSLNEQYF. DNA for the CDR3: TGTGCCAGCAGTCTATATCGTGGATCCCTAAACGAGCAGTACTTC.

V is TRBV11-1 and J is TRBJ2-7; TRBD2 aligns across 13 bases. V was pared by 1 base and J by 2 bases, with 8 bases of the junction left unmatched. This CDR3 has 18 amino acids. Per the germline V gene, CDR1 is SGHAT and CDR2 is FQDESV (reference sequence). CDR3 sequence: CASSLGLAGGLRPYEQYF. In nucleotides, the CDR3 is TGTGCCAGCAGCTTAGGACTAGCGGGAGGACTGCGGCCCTACGAGCAGTACTTC.

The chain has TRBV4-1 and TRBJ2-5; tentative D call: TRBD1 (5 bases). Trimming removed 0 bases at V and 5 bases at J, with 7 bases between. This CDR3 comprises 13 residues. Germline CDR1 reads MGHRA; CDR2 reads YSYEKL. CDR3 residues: CASSQDPGETQYF. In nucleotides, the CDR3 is TGCGCCAGCAGCCAAGACCCAGGGGAGACCCAGTACTTC.

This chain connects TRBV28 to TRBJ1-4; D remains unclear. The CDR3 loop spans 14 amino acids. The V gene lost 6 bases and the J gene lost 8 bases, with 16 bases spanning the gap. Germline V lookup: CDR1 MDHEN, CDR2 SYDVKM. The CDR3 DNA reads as TGTGCCAGCAGCCTTCCCCTGGCTGGGGAAAAACTGTTTTTT. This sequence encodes CASSLPLAGEKLFF.

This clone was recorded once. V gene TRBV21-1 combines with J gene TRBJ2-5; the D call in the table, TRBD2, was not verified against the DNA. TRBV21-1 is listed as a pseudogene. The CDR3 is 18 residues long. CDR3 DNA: TGTGCCAGCAGCAAAGAGGCTAGCGGGAGAAAGTGGGTAGAGACCCAGTACTTC. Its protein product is CASSKEASGRKWVETQYF.

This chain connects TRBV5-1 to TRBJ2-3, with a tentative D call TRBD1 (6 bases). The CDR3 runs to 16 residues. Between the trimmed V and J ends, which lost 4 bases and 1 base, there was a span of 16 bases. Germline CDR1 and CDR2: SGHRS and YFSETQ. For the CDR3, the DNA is TGCGCCAGCAGCCTTGGGGACATGATCGGCACAGATACGCAGTATTTT. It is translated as CASSLGDMIGTDTQYF. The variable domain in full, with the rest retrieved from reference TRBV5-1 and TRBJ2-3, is KAGVTQTPRYLIKTRGQQVTLSCSPISGHRSVSWYQQTPGQGLQFLFEYFSETQRNKGNFPGRFSGRQFSNSRSEMNVSTLELGDSALYLCASSLGDMIGTDTQYFGPGTRLTVL.

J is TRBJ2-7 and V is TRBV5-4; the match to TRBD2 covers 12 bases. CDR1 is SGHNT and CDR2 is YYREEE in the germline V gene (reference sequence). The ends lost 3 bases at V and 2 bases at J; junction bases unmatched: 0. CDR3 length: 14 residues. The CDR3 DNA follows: TGTGCCAGCAGCTCTAGCGGGAGGGCCTACGAGCAGTACTTC. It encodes CASSSSGRAYEQYF.

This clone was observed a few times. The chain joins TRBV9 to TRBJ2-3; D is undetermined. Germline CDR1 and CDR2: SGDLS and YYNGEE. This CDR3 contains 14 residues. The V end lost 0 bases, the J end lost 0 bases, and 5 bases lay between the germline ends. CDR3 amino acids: CASSVESSTDTQYF. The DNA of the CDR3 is TGTGCCAGCAGCGTAGAATCCAGCACAGATACGCAGTATTTT.

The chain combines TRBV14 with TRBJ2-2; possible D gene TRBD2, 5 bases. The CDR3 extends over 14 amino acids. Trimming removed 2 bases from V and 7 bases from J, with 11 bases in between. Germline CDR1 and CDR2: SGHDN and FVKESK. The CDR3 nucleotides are TGTGCCAGCAGCCAACGGGCTAGCTACGGGGAGCTGTTTTTT. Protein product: CASSQRASYGELFF.

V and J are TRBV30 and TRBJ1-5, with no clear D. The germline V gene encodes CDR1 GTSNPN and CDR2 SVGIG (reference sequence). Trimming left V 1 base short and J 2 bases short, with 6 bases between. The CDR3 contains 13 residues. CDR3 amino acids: CAWSEARNQPQHF. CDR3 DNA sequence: TGTGCCTGGAGTGAGGCCCGCAATCAGCCCCAGCATTTT.

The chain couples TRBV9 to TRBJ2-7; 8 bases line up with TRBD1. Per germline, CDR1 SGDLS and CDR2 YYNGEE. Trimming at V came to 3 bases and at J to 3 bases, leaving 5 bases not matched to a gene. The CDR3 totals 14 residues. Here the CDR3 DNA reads TGTGCCAGCAGCGCAGGACAGGGTGGCTACGAGCAGTACTTC. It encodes CASSAGQGGYEQYF.